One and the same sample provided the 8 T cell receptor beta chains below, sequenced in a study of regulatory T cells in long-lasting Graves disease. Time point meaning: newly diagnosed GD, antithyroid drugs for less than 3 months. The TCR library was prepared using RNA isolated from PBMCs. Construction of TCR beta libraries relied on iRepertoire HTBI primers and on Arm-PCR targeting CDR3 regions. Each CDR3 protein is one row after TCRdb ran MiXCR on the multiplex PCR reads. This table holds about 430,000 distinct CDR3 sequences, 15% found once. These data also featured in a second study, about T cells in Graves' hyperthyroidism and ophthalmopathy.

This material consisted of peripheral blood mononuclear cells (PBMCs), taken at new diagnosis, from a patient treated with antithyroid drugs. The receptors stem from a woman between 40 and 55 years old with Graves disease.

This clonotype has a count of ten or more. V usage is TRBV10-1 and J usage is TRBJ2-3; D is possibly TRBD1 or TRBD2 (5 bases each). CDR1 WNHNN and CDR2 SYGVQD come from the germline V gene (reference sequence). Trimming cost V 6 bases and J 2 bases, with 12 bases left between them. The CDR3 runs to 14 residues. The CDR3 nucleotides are TGCGCCAGCAGAGGGACGGACTCCACAGATACGCAGTATTTT. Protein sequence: CASRGTDSTDTQYF.

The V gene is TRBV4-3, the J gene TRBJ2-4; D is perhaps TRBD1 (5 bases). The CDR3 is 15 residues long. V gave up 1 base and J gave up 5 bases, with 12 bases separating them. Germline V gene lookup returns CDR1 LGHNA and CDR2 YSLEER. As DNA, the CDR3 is TGCGCCAGCAGCCAAGGCTCAACGACAGAAAACATTCAGTACTTC. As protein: CASSQGSTTENIQYF.

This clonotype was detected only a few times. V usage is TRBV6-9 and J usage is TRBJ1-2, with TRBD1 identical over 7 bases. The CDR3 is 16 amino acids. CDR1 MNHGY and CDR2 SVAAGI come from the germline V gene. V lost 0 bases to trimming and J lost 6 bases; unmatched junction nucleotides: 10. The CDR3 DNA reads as TGTGCCAGCAGTTATTCAAGAGGGGGCGCGGTCCATGGCTACACCTTC. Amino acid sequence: CASSYSRGGAVHGYTF.

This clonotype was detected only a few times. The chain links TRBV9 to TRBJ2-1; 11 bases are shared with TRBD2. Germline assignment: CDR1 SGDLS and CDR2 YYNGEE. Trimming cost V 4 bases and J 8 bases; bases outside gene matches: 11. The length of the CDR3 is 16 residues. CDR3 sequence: CASSPLGSGRADEQFF. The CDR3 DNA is TGTGCCAGCAGCCCTCTGGGTAGCGGGAGGGCCGATGAGCAGTTCTTC.

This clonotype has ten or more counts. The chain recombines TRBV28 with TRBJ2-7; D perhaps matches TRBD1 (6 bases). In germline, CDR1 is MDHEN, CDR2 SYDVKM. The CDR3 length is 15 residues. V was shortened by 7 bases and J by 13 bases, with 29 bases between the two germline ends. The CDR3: CASTSSPRQALPRYF. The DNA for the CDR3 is TGTGCCAGCACTTCCTCCCCGAGACAGGCGCTTCCGCGCTACTTC.

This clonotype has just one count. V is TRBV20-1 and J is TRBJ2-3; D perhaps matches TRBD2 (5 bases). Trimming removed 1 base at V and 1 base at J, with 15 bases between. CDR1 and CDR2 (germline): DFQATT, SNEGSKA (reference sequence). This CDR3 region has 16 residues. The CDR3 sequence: CSARVEAPMGTDTQYF. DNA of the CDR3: TGCAGTGCTAGAGTGGAGGCCCCTATGGGCACAGATACGCAGTATTTT.

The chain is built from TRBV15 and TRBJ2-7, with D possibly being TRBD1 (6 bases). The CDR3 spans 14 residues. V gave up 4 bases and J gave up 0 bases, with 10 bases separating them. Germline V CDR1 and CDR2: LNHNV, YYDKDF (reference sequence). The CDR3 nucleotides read TGTGCCACCAGCATGACAGGAAGCTCCTACGAGCAGTACTTC. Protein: CATSMTGSSYEQYF.

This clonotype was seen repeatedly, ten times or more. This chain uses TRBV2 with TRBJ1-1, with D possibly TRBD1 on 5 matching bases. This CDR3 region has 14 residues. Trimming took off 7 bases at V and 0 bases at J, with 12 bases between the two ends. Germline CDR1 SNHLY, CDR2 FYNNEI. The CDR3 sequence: CASTRGFVNTEAFF. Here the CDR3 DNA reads TGTGCCAGCACAAGGGGATTCGTGAACACTGAAGCTTTCTTT. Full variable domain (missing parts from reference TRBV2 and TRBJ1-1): EPEVTQTPSHQVTQMGQEVILRCVPISNHLYFYWYRQILGQKVEFLVSFYNNEISEKSEIFDDQFSVERPDGSNFTLKIRSTKLEDSAMYFCASTRGFVNTEAFFGQGTRLTVV.